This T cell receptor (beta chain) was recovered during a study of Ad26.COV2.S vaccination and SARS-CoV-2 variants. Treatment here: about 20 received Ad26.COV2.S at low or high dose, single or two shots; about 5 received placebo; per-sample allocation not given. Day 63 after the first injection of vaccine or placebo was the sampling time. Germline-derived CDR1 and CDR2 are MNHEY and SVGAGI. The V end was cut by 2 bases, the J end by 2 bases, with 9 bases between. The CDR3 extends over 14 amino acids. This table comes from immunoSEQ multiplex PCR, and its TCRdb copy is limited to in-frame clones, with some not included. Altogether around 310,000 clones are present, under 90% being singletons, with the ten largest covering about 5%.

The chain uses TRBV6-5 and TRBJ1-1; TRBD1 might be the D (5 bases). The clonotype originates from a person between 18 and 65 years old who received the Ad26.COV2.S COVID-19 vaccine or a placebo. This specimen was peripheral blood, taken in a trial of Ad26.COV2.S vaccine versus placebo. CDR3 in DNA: TGTGCCAGCAGTTACACAGGCACAAACACTGAAGCTTTCTTT. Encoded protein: CASSYTGTNTEAFF.